This T cell receptor (beta chain) emerged from a study of T cells in Graves' hyperthyroidism and ophthalmopathy (dated by TCRdb to between 2018 and 2020). With regard to the full study: Peripheral blood was sampled at the time of initial diagnosis, prior to any treatment. Prospective prediction of ophthalmopathy was tested in an independent validation cohort consisting of some 20 hyperthyroidism patients and some 17 patients who later progressed to ophthalmopathy. Once sampling was done, hyperthyroidism patients were given methimazole at a starting dose of 30 mg daily, whereas ophthalmopathy patients were given high-dose intravenous methylprednisolone. To identify TCR V-J signatures that set the groups apart, the researchers used a discovery cohort of 100 patients, made up of fewer than 50 with Graves' ophthalmopathy and about 60 with stable Graves' hyperthyroidism. Thyroid tissue and blood T-cell repertoires from six Graves' hyperthyroidism patients were also compared in the study. TCR Vbeta CDR3 sequencing of around 130 peripheral blood samples (about 45 ophthalmopathy, 75 or so hyperthyroidism and roughly 17 progressor patients) is reported in the paper. The approximately 95 discovery patients were divided at random into training and test sets in a 7:3 ratio.

A distance of 22 bases separates the germline ends of V and J, which lose 4 bases and 9 bases respectively. As encoded in the germline V gene, CDR1 is KGHSH while CDR2 is LQKENI. CDR3 length: 16 amino acids, cysteine to phenylalanine. Of all the DNA, just the CDR3 is kept, 48 bases in frame from base 1. Moderately to severely active disease, a Clinical Activity Score of at least 3, a NOSPECS grade of at least 4, and a duration under 3 months were present in ophthalmopathy patients. Any patient with an uncontrolled infection, another autoimmune disease, pregnancy or lactation was excluded. Diagnoses were based on clinical symptoms, serum thyroxine and TRAb, thyroid ultrasound and orbital computed tomography. PBMCs were separated from roughly 9.6 ml of fresh peripheral blood using Ficoll-Paque density gradient centrifugation. Trizol reagent was used to extract total RNA, and RNA quality was then checked on an Agilent 2100 Bioanalyzer.

Broader findings and caveats from the paper: In validation, the model predicted progression to ophthalmopathy a median of about 6 months before onset, with approximately 70% sensitivity and roughly 77% specificity. No statistical method was used to fix the sample size in advance, and group allocation was not hidden from the investigators. Ophthalmopathy was separated from stable hyperthyroidism by a 13 V-J signature model, with approximately 89% sensitivity and about 81% specificity obtained in cross-validation and 80%/75% obtained in testing. Blood samples also contained most of the expanded thyroid clonotypes (frequency above 0.001), which suggests that blood repertoires may reflect thyroid immune responses.

The TCR beta CDR3 regions were amplified from the RNA transcripts. A first-round RT-PCR of the TCR CDR3 used the HTBI primer set with the Qiagen OneStep RT-PCR kit. Libraries were constructed in a second round of multiplex PCR, after which size selection and purification were carried out. Libraries were sequenced paired-end with 100 bp reads on an Illumina HiSeq2000. In the original analysis: SOAPnuke was used to process the raw data, with reads discarded if the reads contained adapters or uncalled bases, had a mean Phred below 15, or lacked an exact constant-primer or identifier match. High-quality paired reads were merged with COPE v1.2.5, and unique nucleotide sequences were defined as clonotypes. MiTCR v1.1 was used to align clonotypes to the IMGT TRBV, TRBD and TRBJ reference segments. The analysis was restricted to V-J combinations with a frequency above 0.0001, which together covered over 99% of the repertoires. The TCS score was defined as the ratio of F50 (clonal expansion) to E x V (chaos), calculated using BLOSUM62-based TCRdist between CDR3 peptides within each V-J. Welch's t-statistics and random forest reduced fewer than 550 V-J features to 13, which were used in a naive Bayes classifier (R e1071). The public sequencing data were trimmed at Q25 with fastp and processed into clonotypes with MiXCR by TCRdb, which kept only in-frame beta chains. Each CDR3 protein appears once, grouped with its most common genes and DNA. These V and J calls derive from TCRdb rather than the authors' analysis. The sample table lists a few hundred thousand distinct CDR3 sequences, about 16% of them with a count of one. The ten top clones hold about 3.5% of the sample.

This clonotype was observed a handful of times. Its antigen is unknown. No clone much larger than this one lies a single base away; base qualities are absent. Sequencing used blood. The source of this sequence is a woman between 40 and 55 years old with Graves' ophthalmopathy. The receptor chain draws on TRBV18 and TRBJ2-4, with the D segment possibly TRBD1 or TRBD2, each aligning over 6 bases. CDR3 sequence: CASSLSSLGAGGIQYF. In nucleotides, the sequence is TGTGCCAGCTCACTTTCGAGCCTGGGGGCCGGGGGCATTCAGTACTTC.